What follows is one T cell receptor (beta chain) and its context. Antigen unknown. CDR3 size: 14 residues. The V gene end was trimmed by 6 bases and the J gene end by 4 bases; junction bases not matched to a gene: 8. In germline, CDR1 is SNHLY, CDR2 FYNNEI. The data were obtained in a study of T cell responses to AZD1222 COVID-19 vaccine. Notes on the study in general: In all cases, repertoires were sampled only after the peak T cell response. Spike-specific TCR breadth and depth grew following two AZD1222 doses.

Clones were sequenced by immunoSEQ multiplex PCR, and TCRdb holds only the in-frame ones, with some missing. The data show about 100,000 clones, just over 85% seen once. The sample here was peripheral blood, taken on day 0 of AZD1222 vaccination. This rearrangement joins TRBV2 to TRBJ1-2, with 7 bases aligning to TRBD1. The receptor's source is an adult in good health. CDR3 DNA sequence: TGTGCCAGCAGGCCCCAGGGGGGCGGCTATGGCTACACCTTC. This gives the protein CASRPQGGGYGYTF.